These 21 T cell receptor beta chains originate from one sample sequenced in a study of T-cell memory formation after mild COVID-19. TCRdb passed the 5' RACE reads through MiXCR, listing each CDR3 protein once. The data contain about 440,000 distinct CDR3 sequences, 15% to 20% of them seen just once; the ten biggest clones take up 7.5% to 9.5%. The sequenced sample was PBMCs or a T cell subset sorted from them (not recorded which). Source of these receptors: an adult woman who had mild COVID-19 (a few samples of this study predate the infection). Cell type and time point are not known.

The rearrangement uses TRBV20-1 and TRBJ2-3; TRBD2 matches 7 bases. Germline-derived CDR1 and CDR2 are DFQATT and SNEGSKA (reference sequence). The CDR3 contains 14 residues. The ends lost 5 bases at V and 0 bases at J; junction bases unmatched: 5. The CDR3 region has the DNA TGCAGTGCTCCTCGCGGGGGTAGCACAGATACGCAGTATTTT. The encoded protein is CSAPRGGSTDTQYF.

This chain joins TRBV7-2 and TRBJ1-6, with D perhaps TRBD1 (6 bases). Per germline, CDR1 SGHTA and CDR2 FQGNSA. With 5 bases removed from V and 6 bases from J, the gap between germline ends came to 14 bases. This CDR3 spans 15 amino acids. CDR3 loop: CASSPTGTLNSPLHF. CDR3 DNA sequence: TGTGCCAGCAGCCCCACCGGGACACTTAATTCACCCCTCCACTTT.

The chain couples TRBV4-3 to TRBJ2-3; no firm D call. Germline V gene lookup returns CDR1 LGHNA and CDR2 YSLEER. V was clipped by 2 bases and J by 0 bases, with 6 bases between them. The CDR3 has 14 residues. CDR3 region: CASSQLQSTDTQYF. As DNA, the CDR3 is TGCGCCAGCAGCCAATTACAGAGCACAGATACGCAGTATTTT.

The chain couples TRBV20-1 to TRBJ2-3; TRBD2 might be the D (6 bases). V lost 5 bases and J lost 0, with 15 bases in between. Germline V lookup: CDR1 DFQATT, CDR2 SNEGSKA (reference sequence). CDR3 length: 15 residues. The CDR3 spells CSAPIRESSTDTQYF. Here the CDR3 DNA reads TGCAGTGCTCCTATACGGGAGTCTAGCACAGATACGCAGTATTTT.

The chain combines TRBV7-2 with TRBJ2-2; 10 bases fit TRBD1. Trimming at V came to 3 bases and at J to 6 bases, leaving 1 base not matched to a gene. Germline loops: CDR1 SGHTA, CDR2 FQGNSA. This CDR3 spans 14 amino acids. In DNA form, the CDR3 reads TGTGCCAGCAGCTTCGGACAGGGGGCCGGGGAGCTGTTTTTT. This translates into CASSFGQGAGELFF.

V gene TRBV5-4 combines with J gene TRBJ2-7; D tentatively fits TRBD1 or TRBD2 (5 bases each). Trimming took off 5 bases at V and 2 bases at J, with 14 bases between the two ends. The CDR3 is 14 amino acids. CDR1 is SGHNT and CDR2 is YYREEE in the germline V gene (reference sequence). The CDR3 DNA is TGTGCCAGCAGTGACCGGGACGGAGCCTACGAGCAGTACTTC. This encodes CASSDRDGAYEQYF.

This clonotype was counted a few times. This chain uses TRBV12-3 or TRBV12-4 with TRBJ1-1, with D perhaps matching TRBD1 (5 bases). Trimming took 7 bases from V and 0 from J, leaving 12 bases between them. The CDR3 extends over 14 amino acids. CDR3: CASNHRKLNTEAFF. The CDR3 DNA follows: TGTGCCAGCAACCACAGGAAGCTGAACACTGAAGCTTTCTTT.

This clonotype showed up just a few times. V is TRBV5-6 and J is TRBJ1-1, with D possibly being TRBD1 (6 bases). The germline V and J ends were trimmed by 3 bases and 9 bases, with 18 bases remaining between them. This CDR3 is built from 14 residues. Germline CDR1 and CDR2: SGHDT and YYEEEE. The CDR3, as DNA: TGTGCCAGCAGCTCCCGGGACAAGACGGGTAAAGCTTTCTTT. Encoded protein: CASSSRDKTGKAFF.

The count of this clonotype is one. DNA of the CDR3: TGCGCCAGCAGCTGGGCGGGGGGGCCAGATACGCAGTATTTT. Protein product: CASSWAGGPDTQYF. The chain is built from TRBV5-1 and TRBJ2-3; 9 nucleotides match TRBD2. The germline gives CDR1 SGHRS, CDR2 YFSETQ. The V and J ends lost 3 bases and 4 bases, in that order; junction bases with no gene match: 3. This CDR3 spans 14 amino acids.

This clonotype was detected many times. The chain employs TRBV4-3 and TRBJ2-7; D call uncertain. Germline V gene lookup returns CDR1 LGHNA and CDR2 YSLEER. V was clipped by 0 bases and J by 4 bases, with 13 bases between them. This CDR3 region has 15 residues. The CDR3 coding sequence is TGCGCCAGCAGCCAAGATCTAAATCCAGGATACGAGCAGTACTTC. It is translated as CASSQDLNPGYEQYF.

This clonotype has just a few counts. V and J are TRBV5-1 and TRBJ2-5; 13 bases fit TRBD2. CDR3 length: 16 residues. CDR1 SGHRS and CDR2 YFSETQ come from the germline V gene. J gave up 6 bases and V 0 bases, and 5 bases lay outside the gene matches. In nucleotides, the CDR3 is TGCGCCAGCAGCTTGGTGCCGACTAGCGGGAGGAAGACCCAGTACTTC. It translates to CASSLVPTSGRKTQYF. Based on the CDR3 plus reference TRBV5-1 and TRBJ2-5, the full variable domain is KAGVTQTPRYLIKTRGQQVTLSCSPISGHRSVSWYQQTPGQGLQFLFEYFSETQRNKGNFPGRFSGRQFSNSRSEMNVSTLELGDSALYLCASSLVPTSGRKTQYFGPGTRLLVL.

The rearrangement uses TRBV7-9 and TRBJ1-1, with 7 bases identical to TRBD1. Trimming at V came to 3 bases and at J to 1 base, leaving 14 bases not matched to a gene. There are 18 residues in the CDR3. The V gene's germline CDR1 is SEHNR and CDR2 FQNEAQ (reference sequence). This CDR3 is CASSFTGVTGASNTEAFF. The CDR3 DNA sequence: TGTGCCAGCAGCTTTACGGGTGTTACAGGGGCCTCGAACACTGAAGCTTTCTTT.

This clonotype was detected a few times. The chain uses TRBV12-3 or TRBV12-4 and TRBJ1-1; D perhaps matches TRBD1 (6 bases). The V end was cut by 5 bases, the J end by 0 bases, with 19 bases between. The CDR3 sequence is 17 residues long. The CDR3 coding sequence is TGTGCCAGCAGTCACGCCGTGACAGGACTTTTGAACACTGAAGCTTTCTTT. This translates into CASSHAVTGLLNTEAFF.

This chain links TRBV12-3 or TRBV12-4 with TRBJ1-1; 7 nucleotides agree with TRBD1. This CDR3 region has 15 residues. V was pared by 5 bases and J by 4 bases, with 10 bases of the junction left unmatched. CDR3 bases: TGTGCCAGCAGTCTCCAGGGGGGCGGCGGCACTGAAGCTTTCTTT. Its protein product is CASSLQGGGGTEAFF.

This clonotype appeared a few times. The CDR3 coding sequence is TGCAGTGCTAGAGATCTTTTGCGGTCCAACACCGGGGAGCTGTTTTTT. It encodes CSARDLLRSNTGELFF. The chain links TRBV20-1 to TRBJ2-2, with unresolved D. V lost 0 bases and J lost 2, with 13 bases in between. CDR3 length: 16 amino acids. The germline V gene encodes CDR1 DFQATT and CDR2 SNEGSKA (reference sequence).

CDR3 bases: TGTGCCAGCAGCCAAGGGCCAGCCTTTGGGTCTAACGTCCTGACTTTC. It is translated as CASSQGPAFGSNVLTF. J is TRBJ2-6 and V is TRBV3-1; no firm D call. Germline V gene sequence: CDR1 LGHDT, CDR2 YNNKEL (reference sequence). V was pared by 1 base and J by 10 bases, with 17 bases between. The CDR3 is made up of 16 amino acids.

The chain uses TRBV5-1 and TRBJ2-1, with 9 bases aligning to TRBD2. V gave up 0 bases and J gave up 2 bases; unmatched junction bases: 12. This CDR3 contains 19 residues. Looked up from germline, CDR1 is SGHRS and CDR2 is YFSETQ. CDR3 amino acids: CASSLALAGGPVAYNEQFF. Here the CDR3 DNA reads TGCGCCAGCAGCTTGGCCCTTGCGGGGGGGCCGGTGGCCTACAATGAGCAGTTCTTC. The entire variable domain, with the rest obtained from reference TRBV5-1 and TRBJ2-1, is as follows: KAGVTQTPRYLIKTRGQQVTLSCSPISGHRSVSWYQQTPGQGLQFLFEYFSETQRNKGNFPGRFSGRQFSNSRSEMNVSTLELGDSALYLCASSLALAGGPVAYNEQFFGPGTRLTVL.

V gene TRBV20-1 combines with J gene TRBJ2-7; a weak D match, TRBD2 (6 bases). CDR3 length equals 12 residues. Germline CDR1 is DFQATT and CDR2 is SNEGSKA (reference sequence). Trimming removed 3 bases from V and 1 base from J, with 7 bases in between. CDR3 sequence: CSASGTSYEQYF. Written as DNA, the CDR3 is TGCAGTGCTAGTGGGACTTCCTACGAGCAGTACTTC.

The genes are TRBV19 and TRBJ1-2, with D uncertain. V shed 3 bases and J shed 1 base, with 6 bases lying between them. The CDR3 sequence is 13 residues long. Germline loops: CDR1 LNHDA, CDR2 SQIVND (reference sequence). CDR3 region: CASSIMDNYGYTF. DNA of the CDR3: TGTGCCAGTAGTATCATGGATAACTATGGCTACACCTTC.

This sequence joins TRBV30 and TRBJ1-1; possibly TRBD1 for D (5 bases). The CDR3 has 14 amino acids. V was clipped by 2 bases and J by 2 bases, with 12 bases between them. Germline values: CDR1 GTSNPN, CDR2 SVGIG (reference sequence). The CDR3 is CAWSWDPGNTEAFF. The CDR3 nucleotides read TGTGCCTGGAGTTGGGACCCCGGAAACACTGAAGCTTTCTTT. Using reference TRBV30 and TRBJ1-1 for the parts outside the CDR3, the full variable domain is SQTIHQWPATLVQPVGSPLSLECTVEGTSNPNLYWYRQAAGRGLQLLFYSVGIGQISSEVPQNLSASRPQDRQFILSSKKLLLSDSGFYLCAWSWDPGNTEAFFGQGTRLTVV.

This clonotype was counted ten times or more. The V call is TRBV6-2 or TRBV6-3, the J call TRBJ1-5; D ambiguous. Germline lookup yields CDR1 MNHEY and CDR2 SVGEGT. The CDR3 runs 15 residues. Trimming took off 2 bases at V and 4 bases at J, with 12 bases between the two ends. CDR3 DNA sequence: TGTGCCAGCAGTTACGACTCTACCCCGAATCAGCCCCAGCATTTT. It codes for CASSYDSTPNQPQHF.